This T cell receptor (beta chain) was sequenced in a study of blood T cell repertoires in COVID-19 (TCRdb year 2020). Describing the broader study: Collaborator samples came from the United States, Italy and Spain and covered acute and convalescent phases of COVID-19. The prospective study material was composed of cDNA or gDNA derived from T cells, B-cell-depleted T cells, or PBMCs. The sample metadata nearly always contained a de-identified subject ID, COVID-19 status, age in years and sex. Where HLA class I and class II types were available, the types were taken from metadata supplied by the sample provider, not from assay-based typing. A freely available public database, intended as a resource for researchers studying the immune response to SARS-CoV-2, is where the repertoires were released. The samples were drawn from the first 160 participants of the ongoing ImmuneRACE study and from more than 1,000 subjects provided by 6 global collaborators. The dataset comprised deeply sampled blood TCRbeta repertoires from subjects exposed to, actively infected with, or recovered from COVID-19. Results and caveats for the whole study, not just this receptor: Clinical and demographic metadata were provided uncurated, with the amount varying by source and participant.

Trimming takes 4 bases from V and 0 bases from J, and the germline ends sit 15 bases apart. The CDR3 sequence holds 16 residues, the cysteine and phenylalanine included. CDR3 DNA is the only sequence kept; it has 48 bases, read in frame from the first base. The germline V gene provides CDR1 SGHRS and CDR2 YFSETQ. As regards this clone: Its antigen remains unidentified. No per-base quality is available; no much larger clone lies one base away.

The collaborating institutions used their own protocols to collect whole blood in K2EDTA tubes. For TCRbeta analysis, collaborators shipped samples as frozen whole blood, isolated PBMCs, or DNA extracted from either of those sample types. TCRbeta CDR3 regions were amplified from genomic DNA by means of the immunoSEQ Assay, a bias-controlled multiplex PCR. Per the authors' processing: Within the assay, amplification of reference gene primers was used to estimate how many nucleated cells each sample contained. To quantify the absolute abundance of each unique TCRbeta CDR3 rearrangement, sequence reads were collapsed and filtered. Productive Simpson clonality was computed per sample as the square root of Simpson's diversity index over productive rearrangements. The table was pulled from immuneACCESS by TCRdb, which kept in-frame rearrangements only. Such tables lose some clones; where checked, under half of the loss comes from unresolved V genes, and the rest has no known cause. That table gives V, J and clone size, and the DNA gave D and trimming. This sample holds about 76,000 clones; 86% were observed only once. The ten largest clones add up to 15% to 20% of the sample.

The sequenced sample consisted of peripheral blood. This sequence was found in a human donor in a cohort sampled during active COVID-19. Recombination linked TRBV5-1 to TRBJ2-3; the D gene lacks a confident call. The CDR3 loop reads CASSPLLTGSTDTQYF. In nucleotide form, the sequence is TGCGCCAGCAGCCCCCTCCTAACCGGGAGCACAGATACGCAGTATTTT.